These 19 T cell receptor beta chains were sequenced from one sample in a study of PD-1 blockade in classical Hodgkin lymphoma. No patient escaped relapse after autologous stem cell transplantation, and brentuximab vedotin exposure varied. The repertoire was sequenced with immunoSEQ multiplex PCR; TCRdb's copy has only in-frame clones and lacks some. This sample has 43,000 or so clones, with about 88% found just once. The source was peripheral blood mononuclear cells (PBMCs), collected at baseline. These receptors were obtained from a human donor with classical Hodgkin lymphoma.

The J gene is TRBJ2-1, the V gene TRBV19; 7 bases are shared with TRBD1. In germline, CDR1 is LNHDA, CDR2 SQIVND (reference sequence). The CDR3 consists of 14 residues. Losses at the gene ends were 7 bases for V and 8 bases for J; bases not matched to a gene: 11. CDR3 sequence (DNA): TGTGCCAGTACGATTCCGGGACAGTACCATGAGCAGTTCTTC. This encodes CASTIPGQYHEQFF.

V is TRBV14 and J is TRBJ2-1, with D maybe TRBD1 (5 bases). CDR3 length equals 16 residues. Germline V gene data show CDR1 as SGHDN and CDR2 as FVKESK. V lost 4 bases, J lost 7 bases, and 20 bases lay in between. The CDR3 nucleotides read TGTGCCAGCAGCCTTCTTACAGGTATCGCGGCGAATGAGCAGTTCTTC. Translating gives CASSLLTGIAANEQFF.

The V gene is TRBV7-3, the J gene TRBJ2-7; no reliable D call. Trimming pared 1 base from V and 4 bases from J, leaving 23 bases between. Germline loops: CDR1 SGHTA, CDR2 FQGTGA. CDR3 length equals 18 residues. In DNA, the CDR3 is TGTGCCAGCAGCTTAATTTTCGGGTTCTCGGCAGGAGTTTACGAGCAGTACTTC. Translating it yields CASSLIFGFSAGVYEQYF.

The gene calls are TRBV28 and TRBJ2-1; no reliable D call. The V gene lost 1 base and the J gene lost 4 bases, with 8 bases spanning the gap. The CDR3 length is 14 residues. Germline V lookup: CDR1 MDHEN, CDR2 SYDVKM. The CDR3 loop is CASSLSGPYNEQFF. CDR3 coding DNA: TGTGCCAGCAGTTTATCCGGGCCTTACAATGAGCAGTTCTTC.

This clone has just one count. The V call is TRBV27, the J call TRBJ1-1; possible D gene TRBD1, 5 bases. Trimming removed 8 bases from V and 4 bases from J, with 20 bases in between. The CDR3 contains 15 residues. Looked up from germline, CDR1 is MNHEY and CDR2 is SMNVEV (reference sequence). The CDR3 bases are TGTGCCAGCCGACTTTGGGACGGGAGCAGCACTGAAGCTTTCTTT. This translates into CASRLWDGSSTEAFF.

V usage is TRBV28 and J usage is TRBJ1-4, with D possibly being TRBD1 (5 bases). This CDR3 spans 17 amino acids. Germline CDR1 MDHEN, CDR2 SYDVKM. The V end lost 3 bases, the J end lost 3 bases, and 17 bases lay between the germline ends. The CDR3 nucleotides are TGTGCCAGCAGTTTCCAGGCAGGGCGGTTAGCTAATGAAAAACTGTTTTTT. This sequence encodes CASSFQAGRLANEKLFF.

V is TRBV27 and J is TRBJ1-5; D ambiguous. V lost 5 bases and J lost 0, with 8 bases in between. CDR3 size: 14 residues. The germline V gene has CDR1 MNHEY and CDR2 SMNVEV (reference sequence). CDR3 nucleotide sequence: TGTGCCAGCAGTACAGCTTATAGCAATCAGCCCCAGCATTTT. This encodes CASSTAYSNQPQHF.

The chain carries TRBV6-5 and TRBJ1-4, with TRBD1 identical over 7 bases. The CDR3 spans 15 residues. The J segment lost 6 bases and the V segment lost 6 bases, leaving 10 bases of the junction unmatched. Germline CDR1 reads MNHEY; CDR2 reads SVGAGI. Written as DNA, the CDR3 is TGTGCCAGCAGAACGAGGGGGCAGGTGGATGAAAAACTGTTTTTT. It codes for CASRTRGQVDEKLFF.

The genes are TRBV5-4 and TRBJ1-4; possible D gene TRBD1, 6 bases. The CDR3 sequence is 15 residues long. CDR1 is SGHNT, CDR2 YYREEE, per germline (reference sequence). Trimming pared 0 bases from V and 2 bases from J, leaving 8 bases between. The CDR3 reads CASSLGQGTNEKLFF. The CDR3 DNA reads TGTGCCAGCAGCTTGGGTCAGGGGACTAATGAAAAACTGTTTTTT.

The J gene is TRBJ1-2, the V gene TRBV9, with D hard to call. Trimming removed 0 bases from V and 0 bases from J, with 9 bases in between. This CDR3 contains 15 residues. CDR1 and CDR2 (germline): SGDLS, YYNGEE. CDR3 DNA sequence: TGTGCCAGCAGCGTAGATCCCAGAACTAACTATGGCTACACCTTC. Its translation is CASSVDPRTNYGYTF.

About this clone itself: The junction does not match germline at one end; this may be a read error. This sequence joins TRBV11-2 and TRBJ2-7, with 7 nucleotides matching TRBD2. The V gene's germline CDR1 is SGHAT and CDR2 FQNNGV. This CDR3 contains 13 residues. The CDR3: CASSFGASGMMVF. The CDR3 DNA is TGTGCCAGCAGCTTCGGGGCTAGCGGAATGATGGTCTTC.

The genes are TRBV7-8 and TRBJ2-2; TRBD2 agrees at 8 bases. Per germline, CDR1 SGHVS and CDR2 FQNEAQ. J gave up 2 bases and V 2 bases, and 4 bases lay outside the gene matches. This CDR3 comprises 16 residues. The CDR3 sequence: CASSLTGGKNTGELFF. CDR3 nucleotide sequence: TGTGCCAGCAGCTTAACGGGAGGGAAAAACACCGGGGAGCTGTTTTTT.

The CDR3, as DNA: TGCGCCAGCCGAACCGAAGAGACCCAGTACTTC. This gives the protein CASRTEETQYF. V is TRBV5-1 and J is TRBJ2-5; no firm D call. The V gene's germline CDR1 is SGHRS and CDR2 YFSETQ. V dropped 7 bases and J dropped 3 bases, with 7 bases sitting between them. The CDR3 extends over 11 amino acids. Variable domain in full (rest from reference TRBV5-1 and TRBJ2-5): KAGVTQTPRYLIKTRGQQVTLSCSPISGHRSVSWYQQTPGQGLQFLFEYFSETQRNKGNFPGRFSGRQFSNSRSEMNVSTLELGDSALYLCASRTEETQYFGPGTRLLVL.

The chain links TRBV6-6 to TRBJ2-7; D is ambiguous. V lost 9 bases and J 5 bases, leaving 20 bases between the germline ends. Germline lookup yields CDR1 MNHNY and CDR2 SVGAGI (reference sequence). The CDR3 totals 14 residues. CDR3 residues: CASPRRPGLDEQYF. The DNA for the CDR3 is TGTGCCAGTCCCCGTCGGCCTGGGCTCGACGAGCAGTACTTC.

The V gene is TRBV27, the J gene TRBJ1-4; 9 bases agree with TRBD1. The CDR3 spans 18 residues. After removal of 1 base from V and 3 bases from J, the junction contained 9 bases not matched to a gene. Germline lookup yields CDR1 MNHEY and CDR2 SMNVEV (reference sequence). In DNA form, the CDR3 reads TGTGCCAGCAGTTTATTTGCCGGGACAGGGACGGCTAATGAAAAACTGTTTTTT. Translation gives CASSLFAGTGTANEKLFF.

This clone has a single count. The CDR3 here is CASSEGPGQRYEQYF. The CDR3 nucleotides are TGTGCCAGCAGTGAAGGACCGGGACAGCGCTACGAGCAGTACTTC. The chain combines TRBV2 with TRBJ2-7, with 7 bases lining up with TRBD1. Unmatched junction bases numbered 6, after V lost 1 base and J lost 3 bases. The length of the CDR3 is 15 residues. Germline V lookup: CDR1 SNHLY, CDR2 FYNNEI.

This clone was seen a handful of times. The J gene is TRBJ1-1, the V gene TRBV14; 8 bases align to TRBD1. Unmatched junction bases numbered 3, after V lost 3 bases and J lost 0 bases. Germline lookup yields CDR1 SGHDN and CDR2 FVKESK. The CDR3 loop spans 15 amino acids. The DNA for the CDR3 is TGTGCCAGCAGCCAGCAGGGGGCCGTGAACACTGAAGCTTTCTTT. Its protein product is CASSQQGAVNTEAFF. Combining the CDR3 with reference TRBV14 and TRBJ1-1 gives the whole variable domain EAGVTQFPSHSVIEKGQTVTLRCDPISGHDNLYWYRRVMGKEIKFLLHFVKESKQDESGMPNNRFLAERTGGTYSTLKVQPAELEDSGVYFCASSQQGAVNTEAFFGQGTRLTVV.

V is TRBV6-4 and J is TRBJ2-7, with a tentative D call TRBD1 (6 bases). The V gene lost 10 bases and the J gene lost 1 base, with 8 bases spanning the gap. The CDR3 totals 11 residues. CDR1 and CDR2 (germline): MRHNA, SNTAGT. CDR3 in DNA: TGTGCCAATGGACAGTCCTACGAGCAGTACTTC. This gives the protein CANGQSYEQYF.

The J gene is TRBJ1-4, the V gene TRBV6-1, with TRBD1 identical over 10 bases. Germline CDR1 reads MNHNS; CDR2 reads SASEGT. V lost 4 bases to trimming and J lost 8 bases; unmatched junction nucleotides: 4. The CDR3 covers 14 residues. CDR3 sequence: CASSVGTGVEKLFF. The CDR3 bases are TGTGCCAGCAGTGTCGGGACAGGGGTCGAAAAACTGTTTTTT.